Below, 14 T cell receptor beta chains from the same sample are listed, as sequenced in a study of early T cells in non-severe SARS-CoV-2 infection. TCRdb independently ran MiXCR on the 5' RACE reads; one entry per CDR3 protein. The table lists 80,000 or so distinct CDR3 sequences, about a sixth of them singletons. The sample taken for sequencing was whole blood. The receptors here all came from an adult who was a healthcare worker with PCR-confirmed SARS-CoV-2 infection or an uninfected control (not recorded which).

This clonotype was counted at least ten times. The V gene is TRBV3-1, the J gene TRBJ2-3; D unresolved. The V end was cut by 0 bases, the J end by 9 bases, with 13 bases between. Germline V gives CDR1 LGHDT, CDR2 YNNKEL (reference sequence). This CDR3 is built from 14 residues. The DNA of the CDR3 is TGTGCCAGCAGCCAAGATATGGGCAGTCGAACGCAGTATTTT. Its translation is CASSQDMGSRTQYF.

The genes are TRBV6-4 and TRBJ1-1; D is ambiguous. This CDR3 spans 13 amino acids. V shed 8 bases and J shed 4 bases, with 14 bases lying between them. CDR1 and CDR2 (germline): MRHNA, SNTAGT. CDR3 sequence reads: CASRLGSGTEAFF. CDR3 DNA sequence: TGTGCCAGCCGCTTAGGATCGGGCACTGAAGCTTTCTTT.

As regards this clonotype: An end of the junction does not agree with germline; a read error may underlie this. The rearrangement joins TRBV4-1 to TRBJ2-1, with 11 bases that match TRBD2. Germline assignment: CDR1 MGHRA and CDR2 YSYEKL. The CDR3 is 16 amino acids. CDR3 sequence reads: CAISQDWLAGGNEQFF. CDR3 DNA sequence: TGCGCCATCAGCCAAGACTGGCTAGCGGGGGGCAATGAGCAGTTCTTC.

This clonotype has just a few counts. The chain carries TRBV20-1 and TRBJ1-6; no firm D call. V was clipped by 0 bases and J by 5 bases, with 14 bases between them. The CDR3 spans 16 residues. The germline V gene encodes CDR1 DFQATT and CDR2 SNEGSKA (reference sequence). The CDR3 protein is CSARESGVWNNSPLHF. Here the CDR3 DNA reads TGCAGTGCTAGAGAGTCGGGTGTTTGGAATAATTCACCCCTCCACTTT.

This clonotype was seen ten or more times. This chain connects TRBV11-2 to TRBJ2-1; D not certain. Trimming cost V 1 base and J 9 bases, with 1 base left between them. CDR1 is SGHAT, CDR2 FQNNGV, per germline. This CDR3 comprises 10 residues. Written as DNA, the CDR3 is TGTGCCAGCAGCTTAGGTGAGCAGTTCTTC. Encoded protein: CASSLGEQFF. The full variable domain, with the rest looked up from reference TRBV11-2 and TRBJ2-1, is EAGVAQSPRYKIIEKRQSVAFWCNPISGHATLYWYQQILGQGPKLLIQFQNNGVVDDSQLPKDRFSAERLKGVDSTLKIQPAKLEDSAVYLCASSLGEQFFGPGTRLTVL.

CDR3 in amino acids: CSAEGQINYGYTF. CDR3 bases: TGCAGTGCCGAGGGGCAGATTAACTATGGCTACACCTTC. The gene calls are TRBV20-1 and TRBJ1-2; D perhaps matches TRBD1 (5 bases). This CDR3 has 13 residues. Between the trimmed V and J ends, which lost 6 bases and 1 base, there was a span of 12 bases. Germline CDR1 DFQATT, CDR2 SNEGSKA (reference sequence).

There are a few counts of this clonotype. The chain carries TRBV9 and TRBJ2-3; D call uncertain. Trimming cost V 1 base and J 4 bases, with 7 bases left between them. Germline loops: CDR1 SGDLS, CDR2 YYNGEE. The CDR3 runs to 13 residues. CDR3 bases: TGTGCCAGCAGCGTACCGACTGCAGATACGCAGTATTTT. Amino acids: CASSVPTADTQYF.

The V call is TRBV29-1, the J call TRBJ2-4; 10 bases are a match to TRBD1. With V trimmed by 6 bases and J by 5 bases, 10 bases remained unmatched. CDR1 is SQVTM and CDR2 is ANQGSEA in the germline V gene. The CDR3 length is 15 residues. The CDR3 here is CSVRGTGESQNIQYF. In DNA form, the CDR3 reads TGCAGCGTACGGGGGACAGGGGAATCCCAAAACATTCAGTACTTC. Full variable domain (missing parts from reference TRBV29-1 and TRBJ2-4): SAVISQKPSRDICQRGTSLTIQCQVDSQVTMMFWYRQQPGQSLTLIATANQGSEATYESGFVIDKFPISRPNLTFSTLTVSNMSPEDSSIYLCSVRGTGESQNIQYFGAGTRLSVL.

The chain recombines TRBV4-1 with TRBJ1-1, with D possibly being TRBD1 (6 bases). The length of the CDR3 is 16 residues. V lost 0 bases and J 3 bases, leaving 14 bases between the germline ends. From germline, CDR1 is MGHRA and CDR2 YSYEKL. This chain's CDR3 is CASSQEGGRGYTEAFF. The DNA for the CDR3 is TGCGCCAGCAGCCAAGAGGGGGGGCGCGGGTACACTGAAGCTTTCTTT.

This clonotype showed up just a few times. The V gene is TRBV6-5, the J gene TRBJ2-7; TRBD1 matches at 10 bases. The V gene's germline CDR1 is MNHEY and CDR2 SVGAGI. V gave up 5 bases and J gave up 4 bases; unmatched junction bases: 8. The CDR3 covers 15 residues. CDR3 residues: CASSPGDRGPYEQYF. The CDR3 DNA sequence: TGTGCCAGCAGTCCCGGGGACAGGGGTCCATACGAGCAGTACTTC.

This rearrangement joins TRBV6-2 or TRBV6-3 to TRBJ2-7; no firm D call. Trimming took off 7 bases at V and 4 bases at J, with 17 bases between the two ends. The CDR3 contains 14 residues. Looked up from germline, CDR1 is MNHEY and CDR2 is SVGEGT. CDR3 sequence reads: CASTHPSYGYEQYF. The DNA of the CDR3 is TGTGCCAGCACCCACCCGTCGTATGGATACGAGCAGTACTTC.

This clonotype occurred many times. This sequence joins TRBV20-1 and TRBJ2-1; 11 nucleotides line up with TRBD1. V gave up 0 bases and J gave up 6 bases; unmatched junction bases: 7. Germline V gene lookup returns CDR1 DFQATT and CDR2 SNEGSKA (reference sequence). CDR3 length: 16 residues. The CDR3 sequence is CSARDPPGQGGNEQFF. The DNA for the CDR3 is TGCAGTGCTAGAGATCCCCCGGGACAGGGGGGCAATGAGCAGTTCTTC.

This clonotype was observed many times. J is TRBJ1-1 and V is TRBV7-6, with D tentatively TRBD1 (5 bases). Germline loops: CDR1 SGHVS, CDR2 FNYEAQ. CDR3 length: 13 amino acids. V lost 3 bases and J 2 bases, leaving 7 bases between the germline ends. CDR3 amino acids: CASSFQGNTEAFF. The DNA of the CDR3 is TGTGCCAGCAGCTTCCAGGGAAACACTGAAGCTTTCTTT.

The sample holds many counts of this clonotype. The chain combines TRBV20-1 with TRBJ2-1; D possibly uses TRBD1 or TRBD2 (6 bases each). CDR1 and CDR2 from the germline V gene are DFQATT and SNEGSKA (reference sequence). This CDR3 is built from 16 residues. With 3 bases removed from V and 3 bases from J, the gap between germline ends came to 18 bases. CDR3 protein: CSASGGWGADYNEQFF. The CDR3 region has the DNA TGCAGTGCTAGTGGAGGTTGGGGGGCCGACTACAATGAGCAGTTCTTC.